The rows below give T cell receptor beta chains drawn from one sample of a study of Graves' ophthalmopathy and Graves' hyperthyroidism. TCRdb re-called the multiplex PCR reads with MiXCR, one entry per CDR3 protein. The data contain over 150,000 distinct CDR3 sequences, around two fifths of them singletons. The sample taken for sequencing was peripheral blood. Every receptor here comes from a woman aged 40 to 55 with Graves' ophthalmopathy. Both conserved end residues are part of each CDR3. A D gene is named only where the DNA matches it firmly. A row's size may be missing; if present it is once, few, many or a size class.

TRBJ1-1,-,TRBV12-3/TRBV12-4,-,CASSSLREGNTEAFF,TGTGCCAGCAGTTCTCTCAGGGAGGGTAACACTGAAGCTTTCTTT
TRBJ1-5,-,TRBV3-1,many,CASSQGPAGLGPQHF,TGTGCCAGCAGCCAAGGTCCGGCAGGCTTAGGGCCCCAGCATTTT
TRBJ1-6,TRBD1,TRBV7-2,many,CASSSGQGENPPLHF,TGTGCCAGCAGCTCTGGACAGGGGGAAAATCCACCCCTCCACTTT
TRBJ2-7,TRBD1,TRBV9,many,CASSVGGTVPYEQYF,TGTGCCAGCAGCGTAGGGGGGACAGTCCCCTACGAGCAGTACTTC
TRBJ2-7,TRBD1,TRBV27,-,CASSSTLQGAPVEQYF,TGTGCCAGCAGTTCCACACTACAGGGGGCGCCCGTTGAGCAGTACTTC
TRBJ2-7,TRBD1,TRBV7-2,many,CASGSGQGASEQYF,TGTGCCAGCGGCTCAGGACAGGGGGCAAGCGAGCAGTACTTC
TRBJ1-1,-,TRBV18,few,CASSPPLTRQAEAFF,TGTGCCAGCTCACCACCACTCACCAGACAGGCTGAAGCTTTCTTT
TRBJ1-3,-,TRBV12-3/TRBV12-4,many,CASSPGQPGNTIYF,TGTGCCAGCAGCCCCGGACAGCCTGGAAACACCATATATTTT
TRBJ2-5,TRBD1,TRBV11-2,many,CASSLAPGQQETQYF,TGTGCCAGCAGCTTAGCTCCGGGACAGCAAGAGACCCAGTACTTC
TRBJ2-7,TRBD1,TRBV7-2,many,CASSSRDRVYEQYF,TGTGCCAGCAGCTCCCGGGACAGGGTCTACGAGCAGTACTTC
TRBJ1-6,-,TRBV24-1,many,CATSDPREYNSPLHF,TGTGCCACCAGTGACCCACGGGAATATAATTCACCCCTCCACTTT
TRBJ1-1,-,TRBV6-2/TRBV6-3,-,CASSYRRQREAFF,TGTGCCAGCAGTTATCGGCGACAGAGGGAAGCTTTCTTT
TRBJ2-5,TRBD2,TRBV12-3/TRBV12-4,once,CASSLAGVSKTQYF,TGTGCCAGCAGTCTAGCGGGAGTTTCCAAGACCCAGTACTTC
TRBJ2-7,-,TRBV11-2,few,CASSIEATEPSYEQYF,TGTGCCAGTAGTATTGAAGCCACCGAGCCCTCCTACGAGCAGTACTTC
TRBJ2-7,-,TRBV12-3/TRBV12-4,few,CASRQGNSYEQYF,TGTGCCAGCAGACAGGGAAACTCCTACGAGCAGTACTTC
TRBJ1-5,-,TRBV27,many,CASSLSGRGNQPQHF,TGTGCCAGCAGTTTATCGGGCAGAGGGAATCAGCCCCAGCATTTT
TRBJ1-3,-,TRBV5-4,many,CASRNDRGSGNTIYF,TGTGCCAGCAGGAACGACCGAGGCTCTGGAAACACCATATATTTT
TRBJ2-5,-,TRBV7-2,-,CASNRAVQETQYF,TGTGCCAGTAACCGGGCCGTTCAAGAGACCCAGTACTTC
TRBJ1-4,TRBD1,TRBV4-2,-,CASSPTGGDAEKLFF,TGTGCCAGCAGCCCGACAGGGGGCGACGCTGAAAAACTGTTTTTT
TRBJ2-5,TRBD1,TRBV30,-,CATGQLETQYF,TGTGCCACGGGACAGTTGGAGACCCAGTACTTC
TRBJ1-3,-,TRBV4-2,many,CASSQRQEYSGNTIYF,TGTGCCAGCAGCCAAAGACAGGAGTACTCTGGAAACACCATATATTTT
TRBJ2-7,-,TRBV12-3/TRBV12-4,-,CASSPQGSGFEQYF,TGTGCCAGCAGTCCCCAGGGGAGCGGATTCGAGCAGTACTTC